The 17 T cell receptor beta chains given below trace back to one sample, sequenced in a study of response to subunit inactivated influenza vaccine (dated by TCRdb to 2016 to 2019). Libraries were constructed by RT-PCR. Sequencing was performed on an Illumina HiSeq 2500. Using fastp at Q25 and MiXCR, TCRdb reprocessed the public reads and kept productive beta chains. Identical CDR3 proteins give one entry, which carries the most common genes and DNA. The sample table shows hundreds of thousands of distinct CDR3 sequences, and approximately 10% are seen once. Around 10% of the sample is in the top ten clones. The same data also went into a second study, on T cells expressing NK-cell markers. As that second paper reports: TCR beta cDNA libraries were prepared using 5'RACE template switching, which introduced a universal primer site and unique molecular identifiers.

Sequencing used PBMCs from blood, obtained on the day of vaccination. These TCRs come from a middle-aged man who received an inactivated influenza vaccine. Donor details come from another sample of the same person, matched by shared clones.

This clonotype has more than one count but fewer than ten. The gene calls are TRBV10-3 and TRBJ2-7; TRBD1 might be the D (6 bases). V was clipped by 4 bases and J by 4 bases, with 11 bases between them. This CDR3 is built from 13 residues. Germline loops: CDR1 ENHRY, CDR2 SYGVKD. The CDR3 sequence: CAISGLRGYEQYF. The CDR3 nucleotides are TGTGCCATCAGTGGGCTCAGGGGTTACGAGCAGTACTTC.

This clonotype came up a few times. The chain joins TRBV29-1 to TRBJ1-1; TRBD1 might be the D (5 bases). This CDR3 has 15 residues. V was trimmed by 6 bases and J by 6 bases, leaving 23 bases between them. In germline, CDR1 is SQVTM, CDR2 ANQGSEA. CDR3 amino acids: CSVQPGPSGGSEAFF. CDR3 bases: TGCAGCGTCCAACCGGGACCCTCGGGGGGGTCTGAAGCTTTCTTT.

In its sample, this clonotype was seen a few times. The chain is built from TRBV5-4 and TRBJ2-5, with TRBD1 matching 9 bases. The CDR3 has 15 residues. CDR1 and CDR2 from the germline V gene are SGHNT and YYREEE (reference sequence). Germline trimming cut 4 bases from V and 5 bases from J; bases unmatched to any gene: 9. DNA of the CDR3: TGTGCCAGCAGCCGCGATCCGACAGGGGGGGAGACCCAGTACTTC. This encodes CASSRDPTGGETQYF.

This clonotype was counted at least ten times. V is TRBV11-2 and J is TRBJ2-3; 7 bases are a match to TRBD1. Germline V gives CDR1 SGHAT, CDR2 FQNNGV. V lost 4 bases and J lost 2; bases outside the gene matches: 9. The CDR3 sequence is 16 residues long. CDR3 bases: TGTGCCAGCAGCTATAGCGACAGGGTCGTCACAGATACGCAGTATTTT. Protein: CASSYSDRVVTDTQYF.

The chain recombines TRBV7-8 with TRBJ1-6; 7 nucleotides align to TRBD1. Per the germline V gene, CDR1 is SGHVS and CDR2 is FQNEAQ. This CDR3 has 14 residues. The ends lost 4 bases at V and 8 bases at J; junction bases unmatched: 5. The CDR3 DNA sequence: TGTGCCAGCAGCTACCCGGGACAGTATTCACCCCTCCACTTT. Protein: CASSYPGQYSPLHF.

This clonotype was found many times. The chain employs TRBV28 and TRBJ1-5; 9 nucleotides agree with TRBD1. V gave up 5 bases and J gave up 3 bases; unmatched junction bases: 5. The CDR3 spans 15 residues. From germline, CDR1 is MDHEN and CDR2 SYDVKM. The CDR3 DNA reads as TGTGCCAGCAGTCATTGGGACAGGGTCAATCAGCCCCAGCATTTT. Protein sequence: CASSHWDRVNQPQHF.

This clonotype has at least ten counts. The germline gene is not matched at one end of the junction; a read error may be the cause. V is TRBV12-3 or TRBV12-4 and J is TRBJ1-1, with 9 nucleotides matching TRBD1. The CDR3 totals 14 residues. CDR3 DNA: TGCGCCAGCAGCACGGGACAGGGGAACACTGAAGCTTTCTTT. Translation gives CASSTGQGNTEAFF.

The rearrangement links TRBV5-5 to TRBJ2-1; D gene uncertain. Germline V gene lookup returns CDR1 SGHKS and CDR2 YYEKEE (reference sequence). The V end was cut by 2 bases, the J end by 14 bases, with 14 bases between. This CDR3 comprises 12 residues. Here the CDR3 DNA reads TGTGCCAGCAGCTTCGGACCCCCACGGGAGTTCTTC. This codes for CASSFGPPREFF.

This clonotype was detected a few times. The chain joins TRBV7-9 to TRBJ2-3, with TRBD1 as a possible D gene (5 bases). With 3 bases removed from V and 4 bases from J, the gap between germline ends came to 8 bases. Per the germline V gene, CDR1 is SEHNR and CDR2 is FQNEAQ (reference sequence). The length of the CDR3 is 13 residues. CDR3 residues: CASSFPGPDTQYF. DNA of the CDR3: TGTGCCAGCAGCTTTCCAGGGCCAGATACGCAGTATTTT. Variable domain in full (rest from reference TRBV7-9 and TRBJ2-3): DTGVSQNPRHKITKRGQNVTFRCDPISEHNRLYWYRQTLGQGPEFLTYFQNEAQLEKSRLLSDRFSAERPKGSFSTLEIQRTEQGDSAMYLCASSFPGPDTQYFGPGTRLTVL.

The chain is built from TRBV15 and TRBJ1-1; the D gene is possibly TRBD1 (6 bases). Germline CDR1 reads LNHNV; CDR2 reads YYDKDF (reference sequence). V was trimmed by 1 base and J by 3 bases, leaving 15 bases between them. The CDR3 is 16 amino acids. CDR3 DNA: TGTGCCACCAGCAGAGGATCTACAGGGAAGGACACTGAAGCTTTCTTT. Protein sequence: CATSRGSTGKDTEAFF.

The CDR3 bases are TGTGCCAGCAGTTCCGACCGTTTGGGGCGCAGGTTCTACGAGCAGTACTTC. Translation gives CASSSDRLGRRFYEQYF. This rearrangement joins TRBV6-2 or TRBV6-3 to TRBJ2-7, with D tentatively TRBD1 (5 bases). V was trimmed by 4 bases and J by 3 bases, leaving 22 bases between them. CDR1 is MNHEY, CDR2 SVGEGT, per germline. The CDR3 sequence is 17 residues long.

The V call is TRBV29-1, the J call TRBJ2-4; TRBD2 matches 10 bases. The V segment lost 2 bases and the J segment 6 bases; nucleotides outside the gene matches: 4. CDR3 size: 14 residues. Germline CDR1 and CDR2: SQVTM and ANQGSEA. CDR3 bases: TGCAGCGTTGAACGACTAGCGGGTAGAAACATTCAGTACTTC. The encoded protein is CSVERLAGRNIQYF.

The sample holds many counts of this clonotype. The CDR3 coding sequence is TGTGCCAGCAGAGGGACAGGGTACCAAGAGACCCAGTACTTC. It codes for CASRGTGYQETQYF. The chain employs TRBV12-3 or TRBV12-4 and TRBJ2-5; 9 bases align to TRBD1. With 6 bases clipped from V and 0 bases from J, the junction kept 2 bases outside the gene matches. The CDR3 spans 14 residues.

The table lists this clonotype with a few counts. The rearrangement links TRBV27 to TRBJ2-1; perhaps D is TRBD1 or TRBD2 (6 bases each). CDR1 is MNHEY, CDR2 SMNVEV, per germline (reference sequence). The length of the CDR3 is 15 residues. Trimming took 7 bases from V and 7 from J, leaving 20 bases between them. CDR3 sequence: CASNPVWGAENEQFF. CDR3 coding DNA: TGTGCCAGCAACCCCGTATGGGGGGCCGAGAATGAGCAGTTCTTC.

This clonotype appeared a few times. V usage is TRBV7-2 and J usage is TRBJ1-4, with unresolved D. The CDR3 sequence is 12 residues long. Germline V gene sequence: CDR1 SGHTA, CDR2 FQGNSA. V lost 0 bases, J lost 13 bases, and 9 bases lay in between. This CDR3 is CASSLAGSILFF. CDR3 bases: TGTGCCAGCAGCTTAGCCGGGAGTATACTGTTTTTT. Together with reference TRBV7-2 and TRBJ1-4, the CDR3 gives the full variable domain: GAGVSQSPSNKVTEKGKDVELRCDPISGHTALYWYRQSLGQGLEFLIYFQGNSAPDKSGLPSDRFSAERTGGSVSTLTIQRTQQEDSAVYLCASSLAGSILFFGSGTQLSVL.

In nucleotides, the CDR3 is TGTGCCAGCAGCTTGTTTTCGGTAGTAGATCTAGCCAAAAACATTCAGTACTTC. Its protein product is CASSLFSVVDLAKNIQYF. V is TRBV5-4 and J is TRBJ2-4; no firm D call. CDR1 SGHNT and CDR2 YYREEE come from the germline V gene (reference sequence). Trimming took 1 base from V and 0 from J, leaving 17 bases between them. The CDR3 extends over 18 amino acids.

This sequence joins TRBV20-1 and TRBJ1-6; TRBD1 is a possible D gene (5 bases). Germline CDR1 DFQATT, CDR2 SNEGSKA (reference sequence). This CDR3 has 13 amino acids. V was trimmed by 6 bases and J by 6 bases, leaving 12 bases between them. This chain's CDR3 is CSAHTGFNSPLHF. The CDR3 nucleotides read TGCAGTGCACATACAGGTTTTAATTCACCCCTCCACTTT.